Below are 27 T cell receptor beta chains sequenced from a single sample in a study of cytomegalovirus exposure and HLA in healthy donors. Amplification used 60 Vbeta primers and 13 Jbeta primers. Measured with immunoSEQ multiplex PCR; TCRdb has only the in-frame clones, and not every one. The data show 160,000 or so clones, 84% seen once. The sample consisted of PBMCs. These receptors came from a middle-aged man in good health and CMV-seropositive.

The rearrangement links TRBV5-5 to TRBJ2-5; 7 bases line up with TRBD1. The CDR3 extends over 14 amino acids. Germline V gene data show CDR1 as SGHKS and CDR2 as YYEKEE (reference sequence). Trimming removed 2 bases from V and 5 bases from J; junction bases left unmatched: 6. CDR3 sequence (DNA): TGTGCCAGCAGCTTTATAGGGGGCGACGAGACCCAGTACTTC. Encoded protein: CASSFIGGDETQYF.

This rearrangement joins TRBV7-6 to TRBJ1-2, with TRBD1 as a possible D gene (6 bases). Germline V gene lookup returns CDR1 SGHVS and CDR2 FNYEAQ. V was shortened by 5 bases and J by 7 bases, with 17 bases between the two germline ends. This CDR3 has 14 residues. The CDR3 sequence is CASSPQGSNGGYTF. DNA for the CDR3: TGTGCCAGCAGCCCACAGGGTTCCAATGGTGGCTACACCTTC.

V usage is TRBV29-1 and J usage is TRBJ1-5; TRBD1 matches at 8 bases. The CDR3 has 13 residues. The junction had 6 bases not matched to a gene; V was cut back by 4 bases and J by 7 bases. The germline CDR1 and CDR2 sequences are SQVTM and ANQGSEA. The DNA of the CDR3 is TGCAGCGTTGGGACAGGGTACGACCAGCCCCAGCATTTT. This sequence encodes CSVGTGYDQPQHF.

The rearrangement uses TRBV29-1 and TRBJ2-3, with D possibly matching TRBD1 (6 bases). The CDR3 runs 13 residues. Looked up from germline, CDR1 is SQVTM and CDR2 is ANQGSEA. Deletions cut 2 bases from V and 4 bases from J, with 10 bases between. CDR3 sequence: CSVEISGADTQYF. The CDR3 DNA reads as TGCAGCGTTGAAATTTCAGGGGCAGATACGCAGTATTTT.

This clone showed up just a few times. This chain uses TRBV29-1 with TRBJ1-2, with 9 bases matching TRBD1. Germline trimming cut 5 bases from V and 3 bases from J; bases unmatched to any gene: 4. This CDR3 is 13 amino acids long. The germline CDR1 and CDR2 sequences are SQVTM and ANQGSEA. The CDR3 sequence: CSVTGGADYGYTF. The CDR3 DNA reads as TGCAGCGTTACAGGGGGCGCAGACTATGGCTACACCTTC.

V is TRBV14 and J is TRBJ1-2; D perhaps matches TRBD1 (5 bases). There are 13 residues in the CDR3. Germline V gene sequence: CDR1 SGHDN, CDR2 FVKESK. V lost 0 bases and J lost 14, with 16 bases in between. The CDR3 sequence: CASSQDQRQTNTF. CDR3 in DNA: TGTGCCAGCAGCCAAGATCAGCGACAGACAAATACCTTC.

The chain combines TRBV6-1 with TRBJ1-1; D not certain. This CDR3 contains 14 residues. V lost 2 bases to trimming and J lost 4 bases, with 11 bases between them. Germline V lookup: CDR1 MNHNS, CDR2 SASEGT. CDR3 sequence reads: CASSEPGIITEAFF. The CDR3, as DNA: TGTGCCAGCAGTGAACCAGGAATAATCACTGAAGCTTTCTTT.

This chain connects TRBV5-1 to TRBJ2-7, with D hard to call. Germline assignment: CDR1 SGHRS and CDR2 YFSETQ. This CDR3 has 15 residues. V lost 0 bases and J lost 1, with 11 bases in between. CDR3 bases: TGCGCCAGCAGCTTGGGAGCAGGCAATTCCTACGAGCAGTACTTC. Protein sequence: CASSLGAGNSYEQYF.

This clone has a single count. The chain recombines TRBV10-1 with TRBJ2-2; no firm D call. Per the germline V gene, CDR1 is WNHNN and CDR2 is SYGVQD (reference sequence). V lost 2 bases, J lost 6 bases, and 13 bases lay in between. The CDR3 totals 15 residues. The CDR3 sequence: CASSEITLGAGELFF. The CDR3 DNA is TGCGCCAGCAGTGAGATTACGCTAGGCGCCGGGGAGCTGTTTTTT.

The chain recombines TRBV5-1 with TRBJ2-7, with 8 bases fitting TRBD1. The ends lost 1 base at V and 5 bases at J; junction bases unmatched: 5. The CDR3 covers 14 residues. The V gene's germline CDR1 is SGHRS and CDR2 YFSETQ. The CDR3 DNA follows: TGCGCCAGCAGCTTGTCAGGGGGCAGGGACGAGCAGTACTTC. Amino acid sequence: CASSLSGGRDEQYF. Combining the CDR3 with reference TRBV5-1 and TRBJ2-7 gives the whole variable domain KAGVTQTPRYLIKTRGQQVTLSCSPISGHRSVSWYQQTPGQGLQFLFEYFSETQRNKGNFPGRFSGRQFSNSRSEMNVSTLELGDSALYLCASSLSGGRDEQYFGPGTRLTVT.

The V gene is TRBV2, the J gene TRBJ1-1; 9 bases fit TRBD1. Germline values: CDR1 SNHLY, CDR2 FYNNEI. The CDR3 loop spans 15 amino acids. V gave up 9 bases and J gave up 1 base; unmatched junction bases: 9. The chain's CDR3 is CASRNNRGPNTEAFF. Written as DNA, the CDR3 is TGTGCCAGTCGAAATAACAGGGGGCCGAACACTGAAGCTTTCTTT.

The chain couples TRBV6-1 to TRBJ2-7; 7 bases fit TRBD1. This CDR3 contains 17 residues. V shed 4 bases and J 2 bases; nucleotides not matched to a gene: 14. Germline CDR1 MNHNS, CDR2 SASEGT. In DNA, the CDR3 is TGTGCCAGCAGTGTAGGTTTTTCAGGGGGTTCTGCCTACGAGCAGTACTTC. Protein product: CASSVGFSGGSAYEQYF.

This chain joins TRBV19 and TRBJ2-7, with D maybe TRBD1 (6 bases). The CDR3 covers 14 residues. Trimming removed 5 bases from V and 3 bases from J, with 14 bases in between. The germline V gene encodes CDR1 LNHDA and CDR2 SQIVND (reference sequence). CDR3 residues: CASSPRGQLYEQYF. DNA for the CDR3: TGTGCCAGTAGTCCCAGGGGTCAGCTCTACGAGCAGTACTTC.

This sequence joins TRBV18 and TRBJ1-3; D possibly corresponds to TRBD1 (6 bases). Deletions cut 4 bases from V and 4 bases from J, with 14 bases between. This CDR3 is 15 amino acids long. Germline V gene data show CDR1 as KGHSH and CDR2 as LQKENI. The CDR3 spells CASSQPGTKGNTIYF. The CDR3 nucleotides read TGTGCCAGCTCACAGCCCGGGACAAAGGGAAACACCATATATTTT.

There are a few counts of this clone. This chain joins TRBV27 and TRBJ2-2, with a weak D call TRBD2 (6 bases). The CDR3 runs 14 residues. CDR1 and CDR2 from the germline V gene are MNHEY and SMNVEV (reference sequence). V was pared by 3 bases and J by 4 bases, with 9 bases between. The chain's CDR3 is CASSFSGGTGELFF. The CDR3 DNA reads as TGTGCCAGCAGTTTTAGCGGTGGCACCGGGGAGCTGTTTTTT.

This clone appeared a single time. CDR3 in DNA: TGTGCCACGAAGAGGACTAGCGGGGGGGTAGGGAGCTCCTACAATGAGCAGTTCTTC. Encoded protein: CATKRTSGGVGSSYNEQFF. The gene calls are TRBV10-3 and TRBJ2-1; 15 bases agree with TRBD2. Germline V gene lookup returns CDR1 ENHRY and CDR2 SYGVKD. The CDR3 runs to 19 residues. Trimming took 10 bases from V and 0 from J; bases not matched to a gene: 13.

CDR3 nucleotide sequence: TGTGCCAGCAGCCCAGGACAGGGAGGGATGGGCACTGAAGCTTTCTTT. The encoded protein is CASSPGQGGMGTEAFF. The V gene is TRBV11-2, the J gene TRBJ1-1; 8 nucleotides agree with TRBD1. Unmatched junction bases numbered 12, after V lost 5 bases and J lost 4 bases. Per germline, CDR1 SGHAT and CDR2 FQNNGV. The CDR3 contains 16 residues.

V usage is TRBV2 and J usage is TRBJ1-1, with 10 bases aligning to TRBD1. Germline-derived CDR1 and CDR2 are SNHLY and FYNNEI. This CDR3 has 14 amino acids. The V segment lost 4 bases and the J segment 6 bases; nucleotides outside the gene matches: 5. The CDR3 nucleotides read TGTGCCAGCAGTGTCGACAGGGGGCGTGCTGAAGCTTTCTTT. The encoded protein is CASSVDRGRAEAFF.

The sample holds one count of this clone. The chain carries TRBV5-1 and TRBJ1-1; TRBD1 might be the D (6 bases). The length of the CDR3 is 15 residues. Per germline, CDR1 SGHRS and CDR2 YFSETQ. Trimming stripped 4 bases from V and 0 bases from J, with 13 bases between. CDR3 DNA sequence: TGCGCCAGCAGCCGTCTGGACAGCCTGAACACTGAAGCTTTCTTT. Encoded protein: CASSRLDSLNTEAFF. Based on the CDR3 plus reference TRBV5-1 and TRBJ1-1, the full variable domain is KAGVTQTPRYLIKTRGQQVTLSCSPISGHRSVSWYQQTPGQGLQFLFEYFSETQRNKGNFPGRFSGRQFSNSRSEMNVSTLELGDSALYLCASSRLDSLNTEAFFGQGTRLTVV.

This chain uses TRBV5-1 with TRBJ2-7; 10 bases map to TRBD1. This CDR3 has 16 amino acids. V dropped 0 bases and J dropped 2; count of bases not matched to a gene: 5. CDR1 and CDR2 from the germline V gene are SGHRS and YFSETQ. In nucleotides, the CDR3 is TGCGCCAGCAGCTTGGGTCCGACAGGGGGCCCCTACGAGCAGTACTTC. As protein: CASSLGPTGGPYEQYF.

The CDR3: CASSPAASPPPEKLFF. The CDR3 DNA reads TGTGCCAGCAGCCCCGCGGCCAGCCCGCCGCCAGAAAAACTGTTTTTT. This sequence joins TRBV7-9 and TRBJ1-4; no firm D call. Trimming took off 5 bases at V and 8 bases at J, with 21 bases between the two ends. The CDR3 has 16 residues. The germline V gene encodes CDR1 SEHNR and CDR2 FQNEAQ (reference sequence).

The chain has TRBV7-9 and TRBJ2-7; D may be TRBD1 (5 bases). V lost 5 bases to trimming and J lost 1 base, with 9 bases between them. Per germline, CDR1 SEHNR and CDR2 FQNEAQ (reference sequence). The length of the CDR3 is 13 residues. This CDR3 reads CASSPQESYEQYF. CDR3 in DNA: TGTGCCAGCAGCCCACAGGAGTCCTACGAGCAGTACTTC.

On this clone itself: One end of the junction varies from germline; a read error may be responsible. The gene calls are TRBV18 and TRBJ2-1, with 7 bases matching TRBD2. Per germline, CDR1 KGHSH and CDR2 LQKENI. The length of the CDR3 is 14 residues. The CDR3 protein is CASSQAGSFNEQFF. The DNA of the CDR3 is TGTGCCAGCTCACAAGCGGGGTCCTTCAATGAGCAGTTCTTC.

The V and J genes are TRBV6-5 and TRBJ1-1, with D uncertain. This CDR3 comprises 13 residues. The V gene lost 0 bases and the J gene lost 2 bases, with 4 bases spanning the gap. The germline CDR1 and CDR2 sequences are MNHEY and SVGAGI. CDR3 protein: CASSYSSNTEAFF. In DNA, the CDR3 is TGTGCCAGCAGTTACTCGAGTAACACTGAAGCTTTCTTT.

The sample holds one count of this clone. J is TRBJ2-1 and V is TRBV7-9; tentatively, D is TRBD2 (6 bases). CDR1 is SEHNR and CDR2 is FQNEAQ in the germline V gene (reference sequence). V was pared by 1 base and J by 8 bases, with 18 bases between. The CDR3 extends over 16 amino acids. CDR3 nucleotide sequence: TGTGCCAGCAGCTTAGTGTCCAGCGGGCCAGACCATGAGCAGTTCTTC. Protein sequence: CASSLVSSGPDHEQFF.

This clone was detected ten times or more. The chain joins TRBV2 to TRBJ2-7, with a weak D call TRBD2 (6 bases). The CDR3 runs to 14 residues. Germline loops: CDR1 SNHLY, CDR2 FYNNEI. V lost 7 bases to trimming and J lost 3 bases, with 16 bases between them. CDR3 sequence: CASKGGTSFYEQYF. CDR3 coding DNA: TGTGCCAGCAAAGGAGGGACCAGTTTCTACGAGCAGTACTTC.

The CDR3 loop is CASSLGRDTQYF. CDR3 nucleotide sequence: TGTGCCAGCAGCCTAGGGCGGGATACGCAGTATTTT. V is TRBV7-8 and J is TRBJ2-3; D remains unclear. Trimming took off 5 bases at V and 6 bases at J, with 9 bases between the two ends. This CDR3 region has 12 residues. Per germline, CDR1 SGHVS and CDR2 FQNEAQ.